The 24 T cell receptor beta chains presented below share a single source sample, sequenced in a study of T-cell memory formation after mild COVID-19. TCRdb independently ran MiXCR on the 5' RACE reads; one entry per CDR3 protein. Of fewer than 350,000 distinct CDR3 sequences in the sample, more than 15% were seen once. Sequenced material: PBMCs or a T cell subset sorted from them (not recorded which). These receptors came from a man aged 18 to 30 who had mild COVID-19 (a few samples of this study predate the infection). Cell type and time point are not known.

There are many counts of this clonotype. This chain uses TRBV29-1 with TRBJ1-5, with no clear D. CDR3 size: 12 residues. CDR1 is SQVTM, CDR2 ANQGSEA, per germline. V shed 4 bases and J shed 5 bases, with 9 bases lying between them. The CDR3: CSVAGSDQPQHF. In DNA, the CDR3 is TGCAGCGTTGCCGGGTCCGATCAGCCCCAGCATTTT. Combining the CDR3 with reference TRBV29-1 and TRBJ1-5 gives the whole variable domain SAVISQKPSRDICQRGTSLTIQCQVDSQVTMMFWYRQQPGQSLTLIATANQGSEATYESGFVIDKFPISRPNLTFSTLTVSNMSPEDSSIYLCSVAGSDQPQHFGDGTRLSIL.

With regard to this clonotype: An end of the junction differs from the germline gene, which may be a read error. For the CDR3, the DNA is TGTGCCAGCAGTGTTTACCAAGATGCCGAATCGACTTTT. Protein product: CASSVYQDAESTF. This chain connects TRBV2 to TRBJ1-3; D unclear. The germline CDR1 and CDR2 sequences are SNHLY and FYNNEI. The CDR3 contains 13 residues.

This chain connects TRBV10-3 to TRBJ1-6; D is ambiguous. The germline V gene has CDR1 ENHRY and CDR2 SYGVKD. Trimming pared 2 bases from V and 4 bases from J, leaving 15 bases between. This CDR3 spans 17 amino acids. The CDR3 protein is CAISETGVPTYNSPLHF. The CDR3, as DNA: TGTGCCATCAGTGAGACCGGAGTCCCTACTTATAATTCACCCCTCCACTTT.

This clonotype was seen once. This chain joins TRBV15 and TRBJ1-3, with 8 bases lining up with TRBD1. V lost 5 bases, J lost 4 bases, and 7 bases stayed unmatched. Germline CDR1 and CDR2: LNHNV and YYDKDF (reference sequence). CDR3 length: 15 residues. The CDR3 region has the DNA TGTGCCACCAGCTATGACAGGGGAGGAGGAAACACCATATATTTT. Translating gives CATSYDRGGGNTIYF.

This clonotype showed up just a few times. The chain uses TRBV4-3 and TRBJ2-5; a weak D match, TRBD1 (5 bases). The CDR3 loop spans 12 amino acids. Germline V lookup: CDR1 LGHNA, CDR2 YSLEER. The V end lost 9 bases, the J end lost 5 bases, and 13 bases lay between the germline ends. The CDR3 coding sequence is TGCGCCAGGGTTTCAGGGCGGGAGACCCAGTACTTC. Its protein is CARVSGRETQYF.

This clonotype was detected a few times. This sequence joins TRBV19 and TRBJ1-4; 10 bases match TRBD1. V dropped 9 bases and J dropped 7; count of bases not matched to a gene: 5. Germline V gives CDR1 LNHDA, CDR2 SQIVND (reference sequence). The CDR3 is made up of 13 amino acids. The CDR3 nucleotides are TGTGCCAGCACGACAGGGGGCTTTGAAAAACTGTTTTTT. It is translated as CASTTGGFEKLFF.

The sample holds a few counts of this clonotype. The rearrangement uses TRBV28 and TRBJ1-2, with D possibly being TRBD1 (5 bases). CDR1 and CDR2 from the germline V gene are MDHEN and SYDVKM. This CDR3 is 13 amino acids long. The germline V and J ends were trimmed by 4 bases and 7 bases, with 13 bases remaining between them. Here the CDR3 reads CASSSQGPSGYTF. The CDR3 DNA sequence: TGTGCCAGCAGTTCTCAGGGTCCCTCTGGCTACACCTTC.

This clonotype showed up just a few times. This rearrangement joins TRBV5-1 to TRBJ2-7; D is possibly TRBD1 or TRBD2 (7 bases each). Germline V gene lookup returns CDR1 SGHRS and CDR2 YFSETQ. The V end lost 7 bases, the J end lost 0 bases, and 17 bases lay between the germline ends. The CDR3 contains 15 residues. This chain's CDR3 is CASQAGGGYSYEQYF. CDR3 coding DNA: TGCGCCAGCCAAGCAGGGGGGGGCTACTCCTACGAGCAGTACTTC.

This clonotype was seen only a few times. This sequence joins TRBV7-6 and TRBJ1-3; 8 bases align to TRBD1. Germline V gene lookup returns CDR1 SGHVS and CDR2 FNYEAQ. The CDR3 runs to 15 residues. J gave up 4 bases and V 5 bases, and 7 bases lay outside the gene matches. CDR3: CASSRSGGPGNTIYF. The CDR3 DNA follows: TGTGCCAGCAGCCGATCAGGGGGCCCCGGAAACACCATATATTTT.

This clonotype was picked up a small number of times. V usage is TRBV7-9 and J usage is TRBJ2-5, with 7 nucleotides matching TRBD2. Germline V gene data show CDR1 as SEHNR and CDR2 as FQNEAQ (reference sequence). CDR3 length: 16 amino acids. The junction had 10 bases not matched to a gene; V was cut back by 5 bases and J by 1 base. CDR3 sequence reads: CASSPLLASGQETQYF. The CDR3 DNA is TGTGCCAGCAGCCCGTTACTAGCGTCGGGCCAAGAGACCCAGTACTTC.

The rearrangement uses TRBV6-6 and TRBJ2-3, with unresolved D. The germline gives CDR1 MNHNY, CDR2 SVGAGI (reference sequence). CDR3 length: 14 residues. V lost 5 bases and J lost 4, with 13 bases in between. The CDR3 is CASSPSSRSDTQYF. CDR3 coding DNA: TGTGCCAGCAGTCCTTCCTCCAGGTCAGATACGCAGTATTTT.

This clonotype was counted many times. The chain is built from TRBV9 and TRBJ2-1; TRBD1 matches at 8 bases. CDR1 is SGDLS and CDR2 is YYNGEE in the germline V gene. Unmatched junction bases numbered 13, after V lost 0 bases and J lost 2 bases. This CDR3 is 19 amino acids long. CDR3 region: CASSVGSRTGRPPYNEQFF. The DNA of the CDR3 is TGTGCCAGCAGCGTAGGGTCACGGACAGGGCGGCCCCCCTACAATGAGCAGTTCTTC.

This clonotype has at least ten counts. V usage is TRBV29-1 and J usage is TRBJ2-2; D unresolved. The V end was cut by 5 bases, the J end by 6 bases, with 13 bases between. The CDR3 totals 13 residues. From germline, CDR1 is SQVTM and CDR2 ANQGSEA. CDR3 sequence reads: CSVLVSVPGELFF. CDR3 sequence (DNA): TGCAGCGTTCTGGTATCAGTTCCCGGGGAGCTGTTTTTT.

This clonotype was seen more than once but under ten times. In DNA form, the CDR3 reads TGCGCCAGCAGCCCCTTCGGGACATGGTCGGAAGAGACCCAGTACTTC. Translated, it gives CASSPFGTWSEETQYF. The chain is built from TRBV4-1 and TRBJ2-5; D is possibly TRBD1 (6 bases). The CDR3 has 16 amino acids. Trimming took off 4 bases at V and 3 bases at J, with 18 bases between the two ends. From germline, CDR1 is MGHRA and CDR2 YSYEKL.

This chain uses TRBV7-2 with TRBJ2-5; D unresolved. This CDR3 comprises 11 residues. Per the germline V gene, CDR1 is SGHTA and CDR2 is FQGNSA. Trimming left V 4 bases short and J 7 bases short, with 7 bases between. The CDR3 loop is CASSSSGTQYF. In nucleotides, the CDR3 is TGTGCCAGCAGCTCAAGTGGGACCCAGTACTTC.

The V and J genes are TRBV7-3 and TRBJ2-1; either TRBD1 or TRBD2 may supply D (5 bases each). Trimming removed 5 bases at V and 3 bases at J, with 17 bases between. The CDR3 extends over 16 amino acids. CDR1 and CDR2 from the germline V gene are SGHTA and FQGTGA. The CDR3 protein is CASSTRMGESYNEQFF. The CDR3 nucleotides read TGTGCCAGCAGCACTCGTATGGGGGAGAGCTACAATGAGCAGTTCTTC.

This clonotype was found once. The chain is built from TRBV4-3 and TRBJ1-6; TRBD1 matches 8 bases. This CDR3 has 16 residues. Germline CDR1 and CDR2: LGHNA and YSLEER. Unmatched junction bases numbered 7, after V lost 4 bases and J lost 5 bases. CDR3 nucleotide sequence: TGCGCCAGCAGCCTAACCCCGGGACAGGATAATTCACCCCTCCACTTT. This codes for CASSLTPGQDNSPLHF.

V and J are TRBV6-5 and TRBJ2-3; D is unresolved. This CDR3 is built from 15 residues. The germline gives CDR1 MNHEY, CDR2 SVGAGI. Between the trimmed V and J ends, which lost 0 bases and 3 bases, there was a span of 10 bases. The CDR3 here is CASSYSSSSTDTQYF. DNA for the CDR3: TGTGCCAGCAGTTACTCCAGTAGCTCTACAGATACGCAGTATTTT.

V usage is TRBV20-1 and J usage is TRBJ1-2, with a possible D match to TRBD1 (6 bases). CDR3 size: 13 residues. V was trimmed by 5 bases and J by 4 bases, leaving 14 bases between them. Germline CDR1 DFQATT, CDR2 SNEGSKA (reference sequence). The CDR3 coding sequence is TGCAGTGCTGAGACAGGAGACTTCTATGGCTACACCTTC. Translating gives CSAETGDFYGYTF.

The V and J genes are TRBV5-1 and TRBJ2-2; 9 bases agree with TRBD1. V lost 4 bases and J lost 5; bases outside the gene matches: 6. Per the germline V gene, CDR1 is SGHRS and CDR2 is YFSETQ. The CDR3 runs to 15 residues. The CDR3 is CASSPGQGFTGELFF. In DNA form, the CDR3 reads TGCGCCAGCAGCCCGGGACAGGGATTTACCGGGGAGCTGTTTTTT. Full variable domain (outside the CDR3, taken from reference TRBV5-1 and TRBJ2-2): KAGVTQTPRYLIKTRGQQVTLSCSPISGHRSVSWYQQTPGQGLQFLFEYFSETQRNKGNFPGRFSGRQFSNSRSEMNVSTLELGDSALYLCASSPGQGFTGELFFGEGSRLTVL.

The chain couples TRBV19 to TRBJ2-7, with D hard to call. Germline V lookup: CDR1 LNHDA, CDR2 SQIVND (reference sequence). CDR3 size: 13 residues. Trimming cost V 6 bases and J 3 bases, with 12 bases left between them. The CDR3 region has the DNA TGTGCCAGTAGCTGGGCCGATAACTACGAGCAGTACTTC. It encodes CASSWADNYEQYF.

The chain combines TRBV7-2 with TRBJ1-5; D is unresolved. Trimming stripped 3 bases from V and 1 base from J, with 7 bases between. This CDR3 has 14 amino acids. CDR1 and CDR2 from the germline V gene are SGHTA and FQGNSA. The CDR3 DNA reads as TGTGCCAGCAGCTTCGAATGGAGCAATCAGCCCCAGCATTTT. This sequence encodes CASSFEWSNQPQHF.

The rearrangement links TRBV19 to TRBJ2-1, with 7 nucleotides matching TRBD2. Germline-derived CDR1 and CDR2 are LNHDA and SQIVND (reference sequence). The CDR3 spans 17 residues. V lost 3 bases and J lost 8; bases outside the gene matches: 16. The CDR3 sequence is CASSIKTKRGPLDEQFF. CDR3 coding DNA: TGTGCCAGTAGTATTAAGACTAAGCGGGGTCCATTGGATGAGCAGTTCTTC.

The chain combines TRBV7-2 with TRBJ2-3, with TRBD1 matching over 11 bases. CDR1 SGHTA and CDR2 FQGNSA come from the germline V gene. V lost 3 bases and J lost 2; bases outside the gene matches: 4. The CDR3 length is 16 residues. CDR3 region: CASSFGTGGDTDTQYF. The CDR3 coding sequence is TGTGCCAGCAGCTTCGGGACAGGGGGAGACACAGATACGCAGTATTTT.